The entry below gives a single TCR beta chain sequence along with its context. Only a few counts were recorded for this clonotype. What this receptor recognizes is not known. Base quality data are lacking; no much larger clone is found one base away. The data derive from a study of T cells after yellow fever vaccination (dated by TCRdb to the late 2010s). With respect to the entire study: Libraries from fractions with low cell numbers were prepared with the SMART-Seq v4 Ultra Low Input RNA kit. To follow T-cell clones before and after primary and booster YFV17D yellow fever vaccination, bulk TCR alpha and beta repertoires were sequenced over time. Two healthy male donors made up the cohort, one aged 18 to 29 years and the other aged 30 to 40 years. Bulk PBMC replicates and cell subsets were isolated from blood drawn at multiple timepoints before and after both primary and secondary immunization.

The sample's treatment or condition, from its label and the paper: live attenuated yellow fever vaccine strain. At each blood-draw timepoint, two biological replicates of bulk PBMCs were collected. A standard Ficoll-Paque protocol was used to isolate PBMCs from peripheral blood. RNA was extracted with TriZol from bulk PBMCs, CD4 and CD8 fractions, and dextramer-positive and dextramer-negative fractions. The study at large found these results: After the booster, most clones that had expanded after primary vaccination were detected again (about 95% of CD4 and roughly nine tenths of CD8), suggesting broad maintenance of memory. A small fraction of clonotypes showed up in both the CD4 and CD8 compartments, probably as a result of convergent recombination. The secondary T-cell response was weaker than the primary response but faster, peaking on day 5 instead of day 15. Computational filtering was required because FACS-sorted repertoires could contain abundant contaminating clonotypes from the bulk population. Because only a couple of donors were included in the study, the extent to which the findings can be generalized is limited.

TCR cDNA was synthesized by 5'RACE template switching, through which a universal primer site and unique molecular identifiers were introduced. Priming for cDNA synthesis came from both the TCR alpha and TCR beta constant segments. Two PCR steps were used to amplify libraries, with sample barcodes and sequencing adapters being added in the second step. Libraries were sequenced on Illumina HiSeq 2500 (2x100 bp) or NovaSeq (2x150 bp). The paper's processing steps were these. Reads were demultiplexed and collapsed into UMI consensus sequences with MIGEC, and V(D)J alignment was performed with MiXCR. Vaccine-responding clonotypes were defined with edgeR using replicate PBMC samples, requiring FDR below 0.01 and a log2 fold change above 5 up to day 15. CD4 or CD8 identity was assigned to each bulk clonotype according to whether the clonotype was present at higher abundance in the sequenced CD4 repertoire or the sequenced CD8 repertoire. The public reads were reprocessed in TCRdb via fastp at Q25 and MiXCR, keeping in-frame beta chains. Identical CDR3 protein sequences are pooled into one entry, listed with their most common genes and DNA. The V and J calls were not made by the authors but by TCRdb's processing. Across this sample there are 300,000 to 400,000 distinct CDR3 sequences, with 8.7% seen only once. Over 15% of the sample is held by the ten biggest clonotypes.

Trimming removed 0 bases from V and 3 bases from J, leaving 11 bases between the germline ends. According to the germline V gene, CDR1 reads MNHEY and CDR2 reads SVGAGI. From the cysteine through the phenylalanine, the CDR3 covers 15 amino acids. This entry keeps only the CDR3 DNA: 45 bases, framed from base 1. The material was PBMCs, obtained on the day of the first yellow fever vaccination. This sequence uses TRBV6-5 and TRBJ1-1, with an unclear D gene assignment. This clonotype originated in a man aged 18 to 35 who received the YFV17D yellow fever vaccine. The sequenced DNA: TGTGCCAGCAGTTACTCCATTCGGGTGGACACTGAAGCTTTCTTT. Its translation reads: CASSYSIRVDTEAFF.